One and the same sample provided the 20 T cell receptor beta chains below, sequenced in a study of control samples from healthy donors and cancer patients. Libraries were prepared by immunoSEQ multiplex PCR; TCRdb keeps only in-frame clonotypes and omits some of them. Of over 150,000 clones listed, approximately 94% are singletons. Material: PBMCs. These receptors all stem from a man aged 60 to 69 with colorectal cancer.

The chain is built from TRBV5-1 and TRBJ1-5; D is uncertain. The CDR3 has 15 amino acids. V lost 4 bases, J lost 1 base, and 12 bases lay in between. CDR1 is SGHRS and CDR2 is YFSETQ in the germline V gene. The CDR3 DNA is TGCGCCAGCAGCGACGGAGGAGTGAGCAATCAGCCCCAGCATTTT. Translating gives CASSDGGVSNQPQHF. Looking up the rest from reference TRBV5-1 and TRBJ1-5 gives the full variable domain: KAGVTQTPRYLIKTRGQQVTLSCSPISGHRSVSWYQQTPGQGLQFLFEYFSETQRNKGNFPGRFSGRQFSNSRSEMNVSTLELGDSALYLCASSDGGVSNQPQHFGDGTRLSIL.

V gene TRBV6-1 combines with J gene TRBJ1-5; the D gene is possibly TRBD1 (6 bases). The germline V gene has CDR1 MNHNS and CDR2 SASEGT. V was trimmed by 4 bases and J by 2 bases, leaving 15 bases between them. The CDR3 contains 16 residues. CDR3 region: CASSVPQGRGNQPQHF. CDR3 bases: TGTGCCAGCAGTGTTCCACAGGGAAGAGGCAATCAGCCCCAGCATTTT.

The chain is built from TRBV5-1 and TRBJ1-2, with TRBD1 matching over 8 bases. Germline CDR1 is SGHRS and CDR2 is YFSETQ. Losses at the gene ends were 3 bases for V and 7 bases for J; bases not matched to a gene: 11. The length of the CDR3 is 15 residues. The CDR3 loop reads CASSSRDRPSRGYTF. The CDR3 nucleotides read TGCGCCAGCAGCTCCCGGGACAGGCCCAGCCGTGGCTACACCTTC.

This clone has only one observation. The rearrangement uses TRBV27 and TRBJ2-1; the D is unclear. Germline CDR1 is MNHEY and CDR2 is SMNVEV (reference sequence). Trimming took off 3 bases at V and 9 bases at J, with 12 bases between the two ends. This CDR3 has 13 residues. Written as DNA, the CDR3 is TGTGCCAGCAGTTTCAACTATCCTGCTGAGCAGTTCTTC. This sequence encodes CASSFNYPAEQFF.

The CDR3 nucleotides are TGCGCCAGCAGCTTGCTCGGCTTTCGCTCCTACAATGAGCAGTTCTTC. Residues: CASSLLGFRSYNEQFF. V and J are TRBV5-1 and TRBJ2-1; no firm D call. This CDR3 spans 16 amino acids. Germline V gene lookup returns CDR1 SGHRS and CDR2 YFSETQ. The ends were cut back, 1 base at V and 0 bases at J, with 11 bases in the middle.

The chain couples TRBV2 to TRBJ1-4, with D perhaps matching TRBD1 (6 bases). Germline assignment: CDR1 SNHLY and CDR2 FYNNEI. The CDR3 is made up of 14 amino acids. Deletions cut 5 bases from V and 1 base from J, with 8 bases between. CDR3 sequence: CASSQQGTNEKLFF. The CDR3 bases are TGTGCCAGCAGTCAACAGGGAACTAATGAAAAACTGTTTTTT.

The chain uses TRBV30 and TRBJ2-2, with 9 bases aligning to TRBD1. Trimming removed 3 bases from V and 6 bases from J; junction bases left unmatched: 5. The CDR3 has 14 amino acids. Germline loops: CDR1 GTSNPN, CDR2 SVGIG (reference sequence). The CDR3 loop reads CAWSRGQGSGELFF. CDR3 bases: TGTGCCTGGAGCCGGGGACAGGGTTCCGGGGAGCTGTTTTTT.

The DNA for the CDR3 is TGTGCCAGCAGTGAGGAGGGTGCCCACTATGGCTACACCTTC. Its translation: CASSEEGAHYGYTF. V is TRBV6-1 and J is TRBJ1-2, with D hard to call. This CDR3 region has 14 residues. The germline CDR1 and CDR2 sequences are MNHNS and SASEGT. The germline V and J ends were trimmed by 3 bases and 3 bases, with 11 bases remaining between them.

V gene TRBV19 combines with J gene TRBJ1-5, with D possibly being TRBD1 (5 bases). From germline, CDR1 is LNHDA and CDR2 SQIVND (reference sequence). The V gene lost 5 bases and the J gene lost 9 bases, with 20 bases spanning the gap. The length of the CDR3 is 15 residues. The CDR3 DNA reads as TGTGCCAGTAGTGCGAAGACCGAGGGGATAAGGCCCCAGCATTTT. Its protein is CASSAKTEGIRPQHF.

The chain carries TRBV12-3 or TRBV12-4 and TRBJ1-3; D gene uncertain. The CDR3 covers 12 residues. Trimming left V 2 bases short and J 5 bases short, with 4 bases between. This chain's CDR3 is CASSLSRNTIYF. DNA for the CDR3: TGTGCCAGCAGTTTATCGCGAAACACCATATATTTT.

This chain links TRBV19 with TRBJ1-6; D gene uncertain. CDR1 and CDR2 (germline): LNHDA, SQIVND (reference sequence). V dropped 4 bases and J dropped 4 bases, with 14 bases sitting between them. There are 16 residues in the CDR3. CDR3 sequence reads: CASSRARTEYNSPLHF. The CDR3 DNA is TGTGCCAGTAGTAGAGCCCGGACTGAGTATAATTCACCCCTCCACTTT.

This clone was recorded only once. This chain joins TRBV5-1 and TRBJ2-2, with 11 bases fitting TRBD2. The CDR3 has 15 residues. Germline V lookup: CDR1 SGHRS, CDR2 YFSETQ. The V and J ends lost 1 base and 6 bases, in that order; junction bases with no gene match: 2. As DNA, the CDR3 is TGCGCCAGCAGCTTGCAACTAGCGGGGGCCGGGGAGCTGTTTTTT. Protein product: CASSLQLAGAGELFF.

This chain uses TRBV6-5 with TRBJ1-2; no clear D. The ends were cut back, 2 bases at V and 4 bases at J, with 8 bases in the middle. Germline V gene data show CDR1 as MNHEY and CDR2 as SVGAGI. The CDR3 contains 13 residues. CDR3: CASSYRPRYGYTF. The CDR3 DNA is TGTGCCAGCAGTTACAGGCCGCGCTATGGCTACACCTTC.

V gene TRBV30 combines with J gene TRBJ2-7, with D possibly matching TRBD1 (5 bases). This CDR3 has 12 amino acids. The germline V gene has CDR1 GTSNPN and CDR2 SVGIG (reference sequence). V dropped 0 bases and J dropped 6 bases, with 9 bases sitting between them. The CDR3 DNA follows: TGTGCCTGGAGTGTAAGGCAGGGCGAGCAGTACTTC. Translating it yields CAWSVRQGEQYF. Drawing the rest from reference TRBV30 and TRBJ2-7, the complete variable domain is SQTIHQWPATLVQPVGSPLSLECTVEGTSNPNLYWYRQAAGRGLQLLFYSVGIGQISSEVPQNLSASRPQDRQFILSSKKLLLSDSGFYLCAWSVRQGEQYFGPGTRLTVT.

The V and J genes are TRBV29-1 and TRBJ2-2; D might be TRBD2 (5 bases). Per germline, CDR1 SQVTM and CDR2 ANQGSEA. V lost 4 bases and J 4 bases, leaving 13 bases between the germline ends. This CDR3 spans 14 amino acids. CDR3 sequence (DNA): TGCAGCGTTGGGCAGTCAGCGGTCACCGGGGAGCTGTTTTTT. Protein: CSVGQSAVTGELFF.

This chain connects TRBV30 to TRBJ1-6, with TRBD1 matching 9 bases. J was trimmed by 0 bases and V by 4 bases; bases with no gene match: 1. This CDR3 has 15 residues. Germline V gene data show CDR1 as GTSNPN and CDR2 as SVGIG (reference sequence). CDR3 sequence (DNA): TGTGCCTGGATGACAGGGGGCTCCTATAATTCACCCCTCCACTTT. As protein: CAWMTGGSYNSPLHF.

The chain joins TRBV6-5 to TRBJ1-2; 7 bases map to TRBD1. The germline V gene has CDR1 MNHEY and CDR2 SVGAGI. V gave up 0 bases and J gave up 2 bases; unmatched junction bases: 3. The CDR3 is made up of 15 amino acids. Here the CDR3 DNA reads TGTGCCAGCAGTTACTCGCCAGGGGGAAACTATGGCTACACCTTC. Translated: CASSYSPGGNYGYTF.

V and J are TRBV27 and TRBJ2-6, with 7 bases aligning to TRBD1. V dropped 5 bases and J dropped 2; count of bases not matched to a gene: 6. The CDR3 covers 16 residues. Germline-derived CDR1 and CDR2 are MNHEY and SMNVEV (reference sequence). The CDR3 DNA sequence: TGTGCCAGCAGTGCGACAGGGAGTGCTGGGGCCAACGTCCTGACTTTC. Amino acids: CASSATGSAGANVLTF. Full variable domain (rest looked up from reference TRBV27 and TRBJ2-6): EAQVTQNPRYLITVTGKKLTVTCSQNMNHEYMSWYRQDPGLGLRQIYYSMNVEVTDKGDVPEGYKVSRKEKRNFPLILESPSPNQTSLYFCASSATGSAGANVLTFGAGSRLTVL.

The chain carries TRBV7-6 and TRBJ2-7; D possibly uses TRBD1 or TRBD2 (6 bases each). Germline loops: CDR1 SGHVS, CDR2 FNYEAQ. V lost 1 base and J lost 1, with 11 bases in between. The CDR3 extends over 15 amino acids. In DNA form, the CDR3 reads TGTGCCAGCAGCTTAGGCGGGACAACATCCTACGAGCAGTACTTC. It translates to CASSLGGTTSYEQYF.

The chain couples TRBV9 to TRBJ1-2, with a weak D call TRBD1 (5 bases). The germline V gene has CDR1 SGDLS and CDR2 YYNGEE. The CDR3 contains 15 residues. Trimming took 3 bases from V and 4 from J, leaving 16 bases between them. In DNA form, the CDR3 reads TGTGCCAGCAGCGCCGGGACGGCCTTCCTCTATGGCTACACCTTC. Amino acid sequence: CASSAGTAFLYGYTF.